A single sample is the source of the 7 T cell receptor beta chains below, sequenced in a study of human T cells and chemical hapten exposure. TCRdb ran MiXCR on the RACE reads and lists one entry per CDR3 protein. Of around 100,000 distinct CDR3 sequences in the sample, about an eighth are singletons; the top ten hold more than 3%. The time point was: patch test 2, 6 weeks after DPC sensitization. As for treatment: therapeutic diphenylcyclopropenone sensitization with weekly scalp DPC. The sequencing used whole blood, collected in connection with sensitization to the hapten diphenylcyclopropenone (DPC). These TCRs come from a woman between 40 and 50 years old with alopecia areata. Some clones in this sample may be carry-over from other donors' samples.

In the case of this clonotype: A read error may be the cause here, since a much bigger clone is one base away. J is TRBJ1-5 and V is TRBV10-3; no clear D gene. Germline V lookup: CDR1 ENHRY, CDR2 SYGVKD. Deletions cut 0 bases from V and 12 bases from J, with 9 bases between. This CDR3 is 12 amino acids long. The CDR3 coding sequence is TGTGCCATCAGTGAGTCGTTGATACGCCAGCATTTT. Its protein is CAISESLIRQHF.

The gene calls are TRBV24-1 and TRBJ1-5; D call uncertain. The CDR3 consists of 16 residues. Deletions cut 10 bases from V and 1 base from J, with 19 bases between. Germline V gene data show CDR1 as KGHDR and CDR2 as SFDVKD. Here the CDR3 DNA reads TGTGCCACGCAAGCATCGAAGCATATCAGCAATCAGCCCCAGCATTTT. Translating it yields CATQASKHISNQPQHF.

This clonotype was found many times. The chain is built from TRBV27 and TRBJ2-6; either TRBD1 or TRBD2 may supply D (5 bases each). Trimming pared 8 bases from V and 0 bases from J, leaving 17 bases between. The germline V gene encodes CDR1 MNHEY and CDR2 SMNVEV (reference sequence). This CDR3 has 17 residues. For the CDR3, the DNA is TGTGCCAGCGCGTCGGGACGGCCAAGCTCTGGGGCCAACGTCCTGACTTTC. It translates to CASASGRPSSGANVLTF.

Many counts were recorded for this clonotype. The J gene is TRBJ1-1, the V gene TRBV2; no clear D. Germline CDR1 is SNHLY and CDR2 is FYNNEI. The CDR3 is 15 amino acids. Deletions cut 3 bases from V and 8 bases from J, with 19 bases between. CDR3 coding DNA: TGTGCCAGCAGTGACTATGATGGGCCTCACCGAGAAGCTTTCTTT. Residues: CASSDYDGPHREAFF. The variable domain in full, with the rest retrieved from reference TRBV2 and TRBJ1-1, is EPEVTQTPSHQVTQMGQEVILRCVPISNHLYFYWYRQILGQKVEFLVSFYNNEISEKSEIFDDQFSVERPDGSNFTLKIRSTKLEDSAMYFCASSDYDGPHREAFFGQGTRLTVV.

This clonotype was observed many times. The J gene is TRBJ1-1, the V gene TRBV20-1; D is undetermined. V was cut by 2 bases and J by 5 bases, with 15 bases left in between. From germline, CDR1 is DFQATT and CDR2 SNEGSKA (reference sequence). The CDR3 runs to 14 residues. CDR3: CSARSRVRVTEAFF. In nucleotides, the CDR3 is TGCAGTGCTAGATCGAGGGTGAGGGTTACTGAAGCTTTCTTT.

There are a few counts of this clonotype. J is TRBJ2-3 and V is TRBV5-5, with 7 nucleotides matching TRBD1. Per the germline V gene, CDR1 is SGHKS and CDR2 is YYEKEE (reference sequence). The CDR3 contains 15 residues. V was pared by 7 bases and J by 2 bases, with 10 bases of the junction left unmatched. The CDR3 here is CASRIRQGFTDTQYF. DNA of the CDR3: TGTGCCAGCCGCATTAGACAGGGCTTCACAGATACGCAGTATTTT.

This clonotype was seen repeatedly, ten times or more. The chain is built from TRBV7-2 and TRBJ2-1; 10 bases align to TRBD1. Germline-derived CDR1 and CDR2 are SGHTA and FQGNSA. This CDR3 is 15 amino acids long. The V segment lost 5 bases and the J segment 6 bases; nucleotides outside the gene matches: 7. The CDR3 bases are TGTGCCAGCAGCCAACACCGGACAGGGGGCAATGAGCAGTTCTTC. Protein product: CASSQHRTGGNEQFF.